This T cell receptor (beta chain) was captured in a study of regulatory T cells in long-lasting Graves disease. Per germline, CDR1 MNHNS and CDR2 SASEGT. The germline V and J ends were trimmed by 0 bases and 3 bases, with 11 bases remaining between them. There are 16 residues in the CDR3. Libraries of TCR beta came from iRepertoire HTBI primers plus Arm-PCR of CDR3 regions. Via MiXCR, TCRdb re-called the multiplex PCR reads, giving one row per CDR3 protein. The sample shows over 400,000 distinct CDR3 sequences, around 15% of them seen only once. Time point meaning: newly diagnosed GD, antithyroid drugs for less than 3 months. RNA from PBMCs was the source of the TCR library. The diagnosis of Graves' disease used American Thyroid Association guidelines. These data also formed part of another study, on T cells in Graves' hyperthyroidism and ophthalmopathy. According to that study: HTBI primers drove first-round RT-PCR of the TCR CDR3.

The sample consisted of peripheral blood mononuclear cells (PBMCs), taken at new diagnosis, from a patient treated with antithyroid drugs. This chain connects TRBV6-1 to TRBJ1-4; perhaps TRBD1 as D (6 bases). The sequence derives from a woman aged 50 to 60 with Graves disease. CDR3 DNA: TGTGCCAGCAGTGAAGCCCAGGGGTCGGCTAATGAAAAACTGTTTTTT. This sequence encodes CASSEAQGSANEKLFF.